Listed below are T cell receptor beta chains from one sample, sequenced in a study of regulatory T cells in long-lasting Graves disease. TCRdb fed the multiplex PCR reads into MiXCR, producing one record per CDR3 protein. This sample has 350,000 to 500,000 distinct CDR3 sequences, with less than 15% found just once. The sample was also linked to a second study, of T cells in Graves' hyperthyroidism and ophthalmopathy.

This sample comprised peripheral blood mononuclear cells (PBMCs), obtained at new diagnosis, from a patient treated with antithyroid drugs. These receptors all stem from a woman in her forties or fifties with Graves disease. Each CDR3 is given with its conserved first and last residue. D genes are given only for firm matches. Clone size appears in some rows only: once, few, many, or a class for an expanded clone.

cdr3_length: 15
clone_size: few
j_call: TRBJ2-7
v_call: TRBV27
d_call: NA
cdr3_aa: CASRGIRMVAGEQYF
cdr3_nt: TGTGCCAGCCGAGGGATAAGGATGGTCGCCGGCGAGCAGTACTTC

cdr3_length: 15
clone_size: few
j_call: TRBJ1-4
v_call: TRBV5-5
d_call: TRBD1
cdr3_aa: CASSLTGARGEKLFF
cdr3_nt: TGTGCCAGCAGCTTAACAGGGGCGCGGGGTGAAAAACTGTTTTTT

cdr3_length: 15
clone_size: many
j_call: TRBJ2-5
v_call: TRBV10-3
d_call: NA
cdr3_aa: CAICPGPTYQETQYF
cdr3_nt: TGTGCCATCTGTCCAGGGCCCACGTACCAAGAGACCCAGTACTTC

cdr3_length: 15
clone_size: NA
j_call: TRBJ2-7
v_call: TRBV28
d_call: NA
cdr3_aa: CASRDTGPLSNEQYF
cdr3_nt: TGTGCCAGCAGGGACACAGGACCCCTCTCCAACGAGCAGTACTTC

cdr3_length: 15
clone_size: many
j_call: TRBJ2-7
v_call: TRBV7-2
d_call: NA
cdr3_aa: CASSPRGGGEYEQYF
cdr3_nt: TGTGCCAGCAGCCCCCGTGGAGGGGGCGAATACGAGCAGTACTTC

cdr3_length: 14
clone_size: NA
j_call: TRBJ1-1
v_call: TRBV29-1
d_call: TRBD1
cdr3_aa: CSAKRKGAVTEAFF
cdr3_nt: TGCAGCGCAAAGAGGAAGGGGGCGGTCACTGAAGCTTTCTTT

cdr3_length: 15
clone_size: NA
j_call: TRBJ2-7
v_call: TRBV9
d_call: TRBD1
cdr3_aa: CASSAGTGWFYEQYF
cdr3_nt: TGTGCCAGCAGCGCCGGGACAGGGTGGTTCTACGAGCAGTACTTC

cdr3_length: 13
clone_size: few
j_call: TRBJ1-4
v_call: TRBV7-8
d_call: NA
cdr3_aa: CASSHIGAEKLFF
cdr3_nt: TGTGCCAGCAGCCATATCGGGGCTGAAAAACTGTTTTTT

cdr3_length: 11
clone_size: NA
j_call: TRBJ2-1
v_call: TRBV5-1
d_call: NA
cdr3_aa: CPSSFDNEQFF
cdr3_nt: TGCCCCAGCAGCTTCGACAATGAGCAGTTCTTC

cdr3_length: 16
clone_size: few
j_call: TRBJ2-5
v_call: TRBV6-1
d_call: NA
cdr3_aa: CASSPFQNTGLGAQYF
cdr3_nt: TGTGCCAGCAGTCCTTTTCAAAACACAGGCTTGGGGGCCCAGTACTTC

cdr3_length: 15
clone_size: NA
j_call: TRBJ1-6
v_call: TRBV5-1
d_call: NA
cdr3_aa: CASSLTFTHNSPLHF
cdr3_nt: TGCGCCAGCAGCTTAACTTTTACACATAATTCACCCCTCCACTTT

cdr3_length: 17
clone_size: NA
j_call: TRBJ2-2
v_call: TRBV13
d_call: TRBD2
cdr3_aa: CASSSREELLDTGELFF
cdr3_nt: TGTGCCAGCAGTTCGCGGGAGGAGTTGTTAGACACCGGGGAGCTGTTTTTT

cdr3_length: 15
clone_size: NA
j_call: TRBJ1-5
v_call: TRBV4-1
d_call: NA
cdr3_aa: CASSQDWQGYQPQHF
cdr3_nt: TGCGCCAGCAGCCAAGATTGGCAGGGCTATCAGCCCCAGCATTTT

cdr3_length: 13
clone_size: few
j_call: TRBJ1-2
v_call: TRBV4-1
d_call: TRBD1
cdr3_aa: CASSPGQGDGYTF
cdr3_nt: TGTGCCAGCAGCCCCGGACAGGGTGATGGCTACACCTTC

cdr3_length: 15
clone_size: many
j_call: TRBJ1-5
v_call: TRBV11-2
d_call: NA
cdr3_aa: CASSLDLSGNQPQHF
cdr3_nt: TGTGCCAGCAGCTTAGACCTGTCTGGCAATCAGCCCCAGCATTTT

cdr3_length: 15
clone_size: many
j_call: TRBJ1-1
v_call: TRBV5-1
d_call: NA
cdr3_aa: CASSLDKGSHTEAFF
cdr3_nt: TGCGCCAGCAGCTTGGACAAGGGGTCCCACACTGAAGCTTTCTTT

cdr3_length: 12
clone_size: many
j_call: TRBJ1-5
v_call: TRBV6-2/TRBV6-3
d_call: NA
cdr3_aa: CASSENLQPQHF
cdr3_nt: TGTGCCAGCAGTGAAAATCTTCAGCCCCAGCATTTT

cdr3_length: 15
clone_size: NA
j_call: TRBJ2-7
v_call: TRBV7-8
d_call: NA
cdr3_aa: CASSLAGGGAYEQYF
cdr3_nt: TGTGCCAGCAGCTTAGCGGGAGGGGGGGCCTACGAGCAGTACTTC

cdr3_length: 15
clone_size: many
j_call: TRBJ1-5
v_call: TRBV2
d_call: TRBD1
cdr3_aa: CASSDEGAGNQPQHF
cdr3_nt: TGTGCCAGCAGTGATGAGGGGGCCGGCAATCAGCCCCAGCATTTT

cdr3_length: 14
clone_size: many
j_call: TRBJ2-7
v_call: TRBV20-1
d_call: NA
cdr3_aa: CSAKVRVRRYEQYF
cdr3_nt: TGCAGTGCTAAAGTCAGGGTCCGGCGGTACGAGCAGTACTTC

cdr3_length: 13
clone_size: few
j_call: TRBJ2-2
v_call: TRBV24-1
d_call: NA
cdr3_aa: CATSGGNTGELFF
cdr3_nt: TGTGCCACCAGTGGGGGGAACACCGGGGAGCTGTTTTTT

cdr3_length: 14
clone_size: NA
j_call: TRBJ2-1
v_call: TRBV10-3
d_call: TRBD1
cdr3_aa: CAITGGQGVNEQFF
cdr3_nt: TGTGCCATCACCGGAGGACAGGGGGTGAATGAGCAGTTCTTC

cdr3_length: 13
clone_size: few
j_call: TRBJ1-5
v_call: TRBV6-1
d_call: NA
cdr3_aa: CASSELGFRPQHF
cdr3_nt: TGTGCCAGCAGTGAATTGGGGTTTCGGCCCCAGCATTTT

cdr3_length: 15
clone_size: NA
j_call: TRBJ1-4
v_call: TRBV3-1
d_call: NA
cdr3_aa: CASSQEPGRGEKLFF
cdr3_nt: TGTGCCAGCAGCCAAGAGCCGGGTAGGGGTGAAAAACTGTTTTTT

cdr3_length: 13
clone_size: many
j_call: TRBJ2-7
v_call: TRBV5-4
d_call: NA
cdr3_aa: CASSHPGDIEQYF
cdr3_nt: TGTGCCAGCAGCCACCCCGGGGATATCGAGCAGTACTTC

cdr3_length: 15
clone_size: NA
j_call: TRBJ2-3
v_call: TRBV13
d_call: NA
cdr3_aa: CASSLATLNTDTQYF
cdr3_nt: TGTGCCAGCAGCTTAGCGACCCTCAACACAGATACGCAGTATTTT

cdr3_length: 15
clone_size: NA
j_call: TRBJ2-1
v_call: TRBV28
d_call: NA
cdr3_aa: CASSLAVVTYNEQFF
cdr3_nt: TGTGCCAGCAGTTTAGCGGTTGTGACCTACAATGAGCAGTTCTTC

cdr3_length: 13
clone_size: NA
j_call: TRBJ2-5
v_call: TRBV19
d_call: NA
cdr3_aa: CASMRRDQETQYF
cdr3_nt: TGTGCCAGTATGCGACGGGACCAAGAGACCCAGTACTTC

cdr3_length: 15
clone_size: NA
j_call: TRBJ2-2
v_call: TRBV6-2/TRBV6-3
d_call: NA
cdr3_aa: CASTNVLGLTGELFF
cdr3_nt: TGTGCCAGCACCAACGTCCTTGGACTGACCGGGGAGCTGTTTTTT

cdr3_length: 14
clone_size: many
j_call: TRBJ2-7
v_call: TRBV27
d_call: NA
cdr3_aa: CASSLYTGAGEQYF
cdr3_nt: TGTGCCAGCAGTTTATATACAGGGGCGGGGGAGCAGTACTTC

cdr3_length: 14
clone_size: few
j_call: TRBJ2-7
v_call: TRBV28
d_call: NA
cdr3_aa: CASSRGPRGYEQYF
cdr3_nt: TGTGCCAGCAGCCGCGGGCCTAGAGGCTACGAGCAGTACTTC

cdr3_length: 15
clone_size: NA
j_call: TRBJ1-2
v_call: TRBV27
d_call: NA
cdr3_aa: CASSLGRAGAYGYTF
cdr3_nt: TGTGCCAGCAGTTTAGGTAGGGCGGGTGCCTATGGCTACACCTTC

cdr3_length: 15
clone_size: NA
j_call: TRBJ1-3
v_call: TRBV6-1
d_call: NA
cdr3_aa: CASMGAPGRGNTIYF
cdr3_nt: TGTGCCAGCATGGGGGCTCCAGGGAGGGGAAACACCATATATTTT

cdr3_length: 14
clone_size: many
j_call: TRBJ2-7
v_call: TRBV7-2
d_call: NA
cdr3_aa: CASSFFRGRDEQYF
cdr3_nt: NA

cdr3_length: 16
clone_size: few
j_call: TRBJ2-3
v_call: TRBV5-6
d_call: NA
cdr3_aa: CASSTAQPLNPDTQYF
cdr3_nt: TGTGCCAGCAGCACCGCTCAACCCTTAAACCCAGATACGCAGTATTTT

cdr3_length: 15
clone_size: many
j_call: TRBJ2-7
v_call: TRBV6-2/TRBV6-3
d_call: TRBD2
cdr3_aa: CASSYGLAGSYEQYF
cdr3_nt: TGTGCCAGCAGTTACGGTCTAGCGGGATCCTACGAGCAGTACTTC

cdr3_length: 14
clone_size: NA
j_call: TRBJ1-2
v_call: TRBV6-2/TRBV6-3
d_call: NA
cdr3_aa: CASSYSSGLHGYTF
cdr3_nt: TGTGCCAGCAGTTACTCATCGGGCCTTCATGGCTACACCTTC

cdr3_length: 14
clone_size: many
j_call: TRBJ1-4
v_call: TRBV2
d_call: TRBD1
cdr3_aa: CASSDRAGYEKLFF
cdr3_nt: TGTGCCAGCAGCGACAGGGCAGGATACGAAAAACTGTTTTTT

cdr3_length: 13
clone_size: many
j_call: TRBJ2-5
v_call: TRBV7-9
d_call: TRBD1
cdr3_aa: CASITGQGETQYF
cdr3_nt: TGTGCCAGCATCACTGGACAGGGAGAGACCCAGTACTTC

cdr3_length: 13
clone_size: NA
j_call: TRBJ1-6
v_call: TRBV30
d_call: NA
cdr3_aa: CAWRGGLNSPLHF
cdr3_nt: TGTGCCTGGAGGGGGGGACTGAATTCACCCCTCCACTTT

cdr3_length: 15
clone_size: NA
j_call: TRBJ1-1
v_call: TRBV18
d_call: TRBD1
cdr3_aa: CASSPGGQGSTEAFF
cdr3_nt: TGTGCCAGCTCACCCGGGGGACAGGGGTCCACTGAAGCTTTCTTT

cdr3_length: 13
clone_size: many
j_call: TRBJ2-1
v_call: TRBV29-1
d_call: NA
cdr3_aa: CSVEAGAGNEQFF
cdr3_nt: TGCAGCGTTGAGGCAGGGGCGGGCAATGAGCAGTTCTTC

cdr3_length: 14
clone_size: many
j_call: TRBJ1-6
v_call: TRBV2
d_call: TRBD1
cdr3_aa: CASSTTGGNSPLHF
cdr3_nt: TGTGCCAGCAGTACGACAGGGGGCAATTCACCCCTCCACTTT

cdr3_length: 15
clone_size: many
j_call: TRBJ2-5
v_call: TRBV18
d_call: NA
cdr3_aa: CASSLQDPRGETQYF
cdr3_nt: TGTGCCAGCTCACTTCAGGACCCGAGGGGAGAGACCCAGTACTTC

cdr3_length: 15
clone_size: few
j_call: TRBJ2-7
v_call: TRBV7-6
d_call: TRBD2
cdr3_aa: CASSLAGLAPYEQYF
cdr3_nt: TGTGCCAGCAGCTTAGCGGGACTAGCTCCCTACGAGCAGTACTTC

cdr3_length: 15
clone_size: few
j_call: TRBJ2-5
v_call: TRBV7-8
d_call: TRBD2
cdr3_aa: CASSLSGTARGTQYF
cdr3_nt: TGTGCCAGCAGCCTAAGCGGGACCGCCCGGGGGACCCAGTACTTC

cdr3_length: 13
clone_size: many
j_call: TRBJ1-5
v_call: TRBV7-2
d_call: NA
cdr3_aa: CASSPNSNQPQHF
cdr3_nt: TGTGCCAGCAGCCCAAATAGCAATCAGCCCCAGCATTTT

cdr3_length: 14
clone_size: few
j_call: TRBJ2-4
v_call: TRBV28
d_call: NA
cdr3_aa: CASSLGGHKNIQYF
cdr3_nt: TGTGCCAGCAGTTTAGGGGGGCACAAAAACATTCAGTACTTC

cdr3_length: 11
clone_size: once
j_call: TRBJ2-7
v_call: TRBV2
d_call: NA
cdr3_aa: CASSLGSSQYF
cdr3_nt: TGTGCCAGCAGCTTAGGTTCTTCCCAGTACTTC

cdr3_length: 18
clone_size: many
j_call: TRBJ2-6
v_call: TRBV7-9
d_call: NA
cdr3_aa: CASPQAAGWEAGANVLTF
cdr3_nt: TGTGCCAGCCCCCAAGCGGCAGGGTGGGAGGCTGGGGCCAACGTCCTGACTTTC

cdr3_length: 14
clone_size: NA
j_call: TRBJ1-2
v_call: TRBV10-3
d_call: TRBD1
cdr3_aa: CAIRTGASNYGYTF
cdr3_nt: TGTGCCATCAGAACAGGGGCCTCTAACTATGGCTACACCTTC